The subject of this entry is one TCR beta chain. The data belong to a study of T cell changes during pregnancy in multiple sclerosis. CDR1 is MRHNA, CDR2 SNTAGT, per germline. CDR3 length equals 19 residues. J lost 3 bases, V lost 3 bases, and 11 bases had no gene match. Profiling relied on immunoSEQ multiplex PCR, and the TCRdb table lists in-frame clones only, not all of them. In the table there are about 40,000 clones, roughly nine tenths of which are singletons. The sample was CD8+ T cells from peripheral blood mononuclear cells, taken in the first trimester of pregnancy. The chain is built from TRBV6-4 and TRBJ2-6; 10 bases line up with TRBD1. This receptor was taken from a female donor with multiple sclerosis, enrolled in a pregnancy study. The CDR3 DNA reads TGTGCCAGCAGTGAGGGGTTGACAGGGGGCCCTATTGGGGCCAACGTCCTGACTTTC. It translates to CASSEGLTGGPIGANVLTF.